Below are 23 T cell receptor beta chains sequenced from a single sample in a study of shared clonotypes between healthy human individuals (dated by TCRdb to the early 2020s). The library was obtained by the immunoSEQ multiplex PCR assay. As stored in TCRdb, this immuneACCESS dataset retains in-frame rearrangements with V and J assigned. A fraction of the clones does not appear; measured against another copy, unresolved V genes explain less than half of the discrepancy, and the remainder lacks a known reason. A total of around 600,000 clones appear in this sample, roughly 98% of them only once. The ten largest clones represent less than 0.35% of the sample. For the CD8 naive samples, CD45RO-negative cells were positively selected for CCR7, yielding a CD45RA+CCR7+ population from which TemRA cells were excluded. Sample: naive CD8+ T cells sorted from blood. This specimen's cell subset or site label, interpreted: CD45RA+CCR7+. These receptors came from a young man in good health.

V is TRBV7-9 and J is TRBJ2-6, with 8 positions matching TRBD1. V lost 4 bases to trimming and J lost 4 bases; unmatched junction nucleotides: 3. The CDR3 is 15 amino acids. Germline V gene lookup returns CDR1 SEHNR and CDR2 FQNEAQ (reference sequence). Written as DNA, the CDR3 is TGTGCCAGCAGCTGGACAGGGACCGGGGCCAACGTCCTGACTTTC. Its protein product is CASSWTGTGANVLTF.

This clone was observed a single time. The V call is TRBV15, the J call TRBJ2-1; D gene unclear. V gave up 1 base and J gave up 4 bases, with 8 bases separating them. Germline V gene sequence: CDR1 LNHNV, CDR2 YYDKDF (reference sequence). This CDR3 is 14 amino acids long. CDR3 residues: CATSRGPIYNEQFF. CDR3 coding DNA: TGTGCCACCAGCAGAGGACCGATATACAATGAGCAGTTCTTC.

The rearrangement links TRBV7-9 to TRBJ2-1; 12 bases line up with TRBD2. Germline lookup yields CDR1 SEHNR and CDR2 FQNEAQ (reference sequence). This CDR3 has 15 amino acids. The ends lost 6 bases at V and 7 bases at J; junction bases unmatched: 7. CDR3 region: CASRNGLAGLNEQFF. The CDR3 nucleotides are TGTGCCAGCAGAAACGGACTAGCGGGATTAAATGAGCAGTTCTTC.

Here the CDR3 DNA reads TGTGCCAGCAGCTGGCTACAAGGGATGGTAGATACGCAGTATTTT. Protein: CASSWLQGMVDTQYF. The chain is built from TRBV7-8 and TRBJ2-3; no reliable D call. The V end was cut by 4 bases, the J end by 5 bases, with 16 bases between. The germline V gene has CDR1 SGHVS and CDR2 FQNEAQ. The CDR3 contains 15 residues.

This chain connects TRBV6-1 to TRBJ2-3; no definite D call. The V end lost 6 bases, the J end lost 0 bases, and 13 bases lay between the germline ends. The CDR3 sequence is 15 residues long. Per germline, CDR1 MNHNS and CDR2 SASEGT. CDR3: CASRLQRVSTDTQYF. The CDR3 DNA is TGTGCCAGCAGACTACAGCGAGTTAGCACAGATACGCAGTATTTT.

CDR3 sequence reads: CASSLVEKRGQFF. The CDR3 DNA reads TGTGCCAGCAGCTTAGTGGAGAAGCGAGGGCAGTTCTTC. The chain carries TRBV7-9 and TRBJ2-1; unclear D gene. Trimming stripped 1 base from V and 12 bases from J, with 13 bases between. Germline V lookup: CDR1 SEHNR, CDR2 FQNEAQ (reference sequence). This CDR3 contains 13 residues.

The chain recombines TRBV7-9 with TRBJ2-1, with no clear D. V lost 3 bases, J lost 10 bases, and 7 bases lay in between. CDR1 is SEHNR, CDR2 FQNEAQ, per germline (reference sequence). CDR3 size: 11 residues. The CDR3 DNA is TGTGCCAGCAGCTTTTCGGAAGAGCAGTTCTTC. Amino acid sequence: CASSFSEEQFF.

V usage is TRBV14 and J usage is TRBJ1-1; a possible D gene is TRBD1 (6 bases). Germline-derived CDR1 and CDR2 are SGHDN and FVKESK. The CDR3 length is 16 residues. The ends were cut back, 0 bases at V and 3 bases at J, with 14 bases in the middle. The CDR3: CASSQDRDIWHTEAFF. The CDR3, as DNA: TGTGCCAGCAGCCAAGATAGGGACATTTGGCACACTGAAGCTTTCTTT.

V gene TRBV5-1 combines with J gene TRBJ2-1; 9 bases are a match to TRBD1. Per the germline V gene, CDR1 is SGHRS and CDR2 is YFSETQ. The CDR3 is 15 residues long. The V and J ends lost 4 bases and 2 bases, in that order; junction bases with no gene match: 4. The CDR3 region has the DNA TGCGCCAGCAGCCCTAGACAGGGGGCCTACAATGAGCAGTTCTTC. Translating gives CASSPRQGAYNEQFF.

This clone was seen once. The gene calls are TRBV7-2 and TRBJ2-7, with a possible D match to TRBD1 (6 bases). From germline, CDR1 is SGHTA and CDR2 FQGNSA. This CDR3 is built from 18 residues. V dropped 2 bases and J dropped 3 bases, with 23 bases sitting between them. DNA for the CDR3: TGTGCCAGCAGCTTACCTATAAAGGGGCAGGGGAACATCTACGAGCAGTACTTC. Its protein is CASSLPIKGQGNIYEQYF.

The chain uses TRBV28 and TRBJ1-5; no reliable D call. Trimming stripped 3 bases from V and 7 bases from J, with 10 bases between. The V gene's germline CDR1 is MDHEN and CDR2 SYDVKM. CDR3 length: 13 amino acids. Written as DNA, the CDR3 is TGTGCCAGCAGTTTTCCAAGTCTCCAGCCCCAGCATTTT. This gives the protein CASSFPSLQPQHF.

As concerns this clone: The sample has other DNA sequences that encode this CDR3 too. This chain links TRBV6-5 with TRBJ2-7; 10 nucleotides align to TRBD2. The CDR3 sequence is 14 residues long. The germline CDR1 and CDR2 sequences are MNHEY and SVGAGI. With 4 bases clipped from V and 3 bases from J, the junction kept 3 bases outside the gene matches. The CDR3 DNA reads TGTGCCAGCAGTTGGGCTAGCGGGAGCTACGAGCAGTACTTC. Protein sequence: CASSWASGSYEQYF.

V and J are TRBV27 and TRBJ1-1; 7 positions match TRBD1. The CDR3 extends over 12 amino acids. Trimming at V came to 6 bases and at J to 8 bases, leaving 6 bases not matched to a gene. CDR1 and CDR2 (germline): MNHEY, SMNVEV (reference sequence). In DNA, the CDR3 is TGTGCCAGCAGGATTCCAGGGGGAGAAGCTTTCTTT. Its translation: CASRIPGGEAFF.

This chain connects TRBV11-2 to TRBJ2-7, with D uncertain. V was cut by 3 bases and J by 2 bases, with 14 bases left in between. The CDR3 has 15 residues. Germline V gene data show CDR1 as SGHAT and CDR2 as FQNNGV. CDR3 amino acids: CASSLWQLYAYEQYF. CDR3 DNA: TGTGCCAGCAGCTTGTGGCAGTTGTACGCCTACGAGCAGTACTTC.

The chain uses TRBV5-4 and TRBJ2-2; 9 positions match TRBD1. CDR1 is SGHNT and CDR2 is YYREEE in the germline V gene (reference sequence). Germline trimming cut 2 bases from V and 4 bases from J; bases unmatched to any gene: 3. The CDR3 extends over 15 amino acids. The CDR3 reads CASSLRTGATGELFF. The CDR3 DNA sequence: TGTGCCAGCAGCTTAAGGACAGGGGCCACCGGGGAGCTGTTTTTT.

The chain employs TRBV25-1 and TRBJ2-7, with 8 nucleotides matching TRBD2. Germline-derived CDR1 and CDR2 are MGHDK and SYGVNS. The V gene end was trimmed by 2 bases and the J gene end by 7 bases; junction bases not matched to a gene: 7. The CDR3 totals 14 residues. The CDR3 coding sequence is TGTGCCAGCAGTGAACTTGCGGGAGGATGGGAGCAGTACTTC. Translated, it gives CASSELAGGWEQYF.

The chain combines TRBV27 with TRBJ2-3; TRBD2 matches 7 bases. The germline CDR1 and CDR2 sequences are MNHEY and SMNVEV (reference sequence). The CDR3 extends over 15 amino acids. V trimming: 7 bases; J trimming: 5 bases; junction bases outside the gene matches: 12. CDR3 sequence reads: CASTKRGGRGDTQYF. The CDR3 DNA sequence: TGTGCCAGCACCAAAAGGGGCGGGAGAGGAGATACGCAGTATTTT.

V is TRBV6-1 and J is TRBJ1-2; D is unresolved. V was shortened by 1 base and J by 5 bases, with 14 bases between the two germline ends. The CDR3 totals 15 residues. Germline assignment: CDR1 MNHNS and CDR2 SASEGT. The CDR3 reads CASSEEPIFGYGYTF. The CDR3 DNA sequence: TGTGCCAGCAGTGAAGAGCCAATTTTCGGGTATGGCTACACCTTC.

This chain links TRBV29-1 with TRBJ2-2; D not certain. Trimming cost V 7 bases and J 7 bases, with 10 bases left between them. The CDR3 covers 11 residues. Germline CDR1 and CDR2: SQVTM and ANQGSEA. The CDR3 spells CSGSLGGELFF. The CDR3 region has the DNA TGCAGCGGTTCGTTGGGCGGGGAGCTGTTTTTT.

The chain has TRBV29-1 and TRBJ2-7; weak D call: TRBD2 (6 bases). The CDR3 loop spans 12 amino acids. Per germline, CDR1 SQVTM and CDR2 ANQGSEA. V lost 4 bases, J lost 1 base, and 8 bases lay in between. Here the CDR3 reads CSVASESYEQYF. In DNA form, the CDR3 reads TGCAGCGTTGCTAGCGAGTCCTACGAGCAGTACTTC.

The gene calls are TRBV28 and TRBJ2-3; 7 bases align to TRBD1. The CDR3 is 15 residues long. The germline gives CDR1 MDHEN, CDR2 SYDVKM. J gave up 5 bases and V 5 bases, and 10 bases lay outside the gene matches. CDR3 bases: TGTGCCAGCAGTACACTTCAGGGGGTCGGAGATACGCAGTATTTT. Its translation is CASSTLQGVGDTQYF.

The V gene is TRBV11-2, the J gene TRBJ1-2; a possible D gene is TRBD1 (5 bases). Germline CDR1 reads SGHAT; CDR2 reads FQNNGV. This CDR3 has 15 residues. The V and J ends lost 7 bases and 2 bases respectively, with 17 bases between them. The CDR3 here is CASTVPGPLNYGYTF. The DNA of the CDR3 is TGTGCCAGCACCGTTCCGGGACCCTTGAACTATGGCTACACCTTC.

The chain combines TRBV19 with TRBJ2-7; TRBD1 might be the D (6 bases). This CDR3 has 11 amino acids. The V and J ends lost 10 bases and 4 bases respectively, with 11 bases between them. Per the germline V gene, CDR1 is LNHDA and CDR2 is SQIVND (reference sequence). This CDR3 is CATSTGYEQYF. In nucleotides, the CDR3 is TGTGCCACCTCCACAGGGTACGAGCAGTACTTC. The variable domain in full, completed from reference TRBV19 and TRBJ2-7, reads DGGITQSPKYLFRKEGQNVTLSCEQNLNHDAMYWYRQDPGQGLRLIYYSQIVNDFQKGDIAEGYSVSREKKESFPLTVTSAQKNPTAFYLCATSTGYEQYFGPGTRLTVT.